Shown below are 30 T cell receptor beta chains from a single sample sequenced in a study of cytomegalovirus exposure and HLA in healthy donors. PCR was performed using 60 Vbeta and 13 Jbeta primers. Method: immunoSEQ multiplex PCR; TCRdb's copy keeps in-frame clones and lacks some. The data contain 90,000 to 120,000 clones, over 80% of them seen just once; the ten biggest clones take up roughly 2.6%. The specimen sequenced was PBMCs. The receptor set was obtained from a man aged 25-40 years in good health and CMV-seropositive.

This sequence joins TRBV6-6 and TRBJ1-1; the match to TRBD1 covers 7 bases. The germline gives CDR1 MNHNY, CDR2 SVGAGI (reference sequence). V shed 6 bases and J 1 base; nucleotides not matched to a gene: 8. The CDR3 runs 15 residues. The CDR3 DNA follows: TGTGCCAGCAGCCCTCGGACAGGCCCGAACACTGAAGCTTTCTTT. Translating gives CASSPRTGPNTEAFF.

The gene calls are TRBV19 and TRBJ1-5; D is possibly TRBD1 (6 bases). The V and J ends lost 3 bases and 1 base respectively, with 16 bases between them. This CDR3 region has 17 residues. Germline V gives CDR1 LNHDA, CDR2 SQIVND (reference sequence). CDR3 in amino acids: CASSISSQGISNQPQHF. The CDR3 DNA follows: TGTGCCAGTAGTATTAGTTCCCAGGGGATAAGCAATCAGCCCCAGCATTTT.

The chain joins TRBV6-1 to TRBJ1-3; tentative D call: TRBD1 (5 bases). V shed 2 bases and J shed 9 bases, with 26 bases lying between them. Germline-derived CDR1 and CDR2 are MNHNS and SASEGT. There are 18 residues in the CDR3. The CDR3 DNA sequence: TGTGCCAGCAGTGAAAGGTGGGGGACCTACACCCCGGGGGGCACCATATATTTT. Its protein is CASSERWGTYTPGGTIYF.

This clone was counted a single time. The V call is TRBV6-5, the J call TRBJ2-7; D is undetermined. V was shortened by 1 base and J by 7 bases, with 5 bases between the two germline ends. The CDR3 has 11 residues. CDR1 MNHEY and CDR2 SVGAGI come from the germline V gene. DNA for the CDR3: TGTGCCAGCAGTTACTACGGGGAGCAGTACTTC. Encoded protein: CASSYYGEQYF.

V and J are TRBV29-1 and TRBJ1-2; unclear D gene. Germline values: CDR1 SQVTM, CDR2 ANQGSEA. Trimming left V 6 bases short and J 5 bases short, with 4 bases between. This CDR3 comprises 9 residues. The CDR3 DNA is TGCAGCGTCCGTTATGGCTACACCTTC. This sequence encodes CSVRYGYTF.

This chain connects TRBV12-2 to TRBJ2-2; the DNA was not used to check the table's D call, TRBD2. TRBV12-2 represents a pseudogene. This CDR3 spans 14 amino acids. The CDR3 sequence is CASRLATTGGELFF. CDR3 coding DNA: TGTGCAAGTCGCTTAGCGACTACTGGCGGGGAGCTGTTTTTT.

This chain connects TRBV19 to TRBJ2-2, with 8 positions matching TRBD1. The junction had 9 bases not matched to a gene; V was cut back by 8 bases and J by 1 base. The CDR3 covers 16 residues. Germline V lookup: CDR1 LNHDA, CDR2 SQIVND (reference sequence). CDR3 loop: CASAGAGGLNTGELFF. The CDR3 DNA reads as TGTGCCAGTGCCGGGGCAGGGGGCTTGAACACCGGGGAGCTGTTTTTT.

The rearrangement uses TRBV2 and TRBJ1-1; 7 nucleotides agree with TRBD1. This CDR3 spans 14 amino acids. Looked up from germline, CDR1 is SNHLY and CDR2 is FYNNEI. V gave up 5 bases and J gave up 6 bases; unmatched junction bases: 9. This CDR3 reads CASSPAGQRSEAFF. DNA of the CDR3: TGTGCCAGCAGTCCCGCGGGACAGCGGTCTGAAGCTTTCTTT.

This clone was seen only a few times. At the DNA level, this CDR3 is encoded by other sequences in the same sample as well. The chain uses TRBV6-1 and TRBJ2-1, with TRBD1 as a possible D gene (6 bases). The CDR3 covers 15 residues. With 2 bases removed from V and 2 bases from J, the gap between germline ends came to 10 bases. The germline V gene encodes CDR1 MNHNS and CDR2 SASEGT. The CDR3 nucleotides read TGTGCCAGCAGTGAAAGGCAGGGGCCCTACAATGAGCAGTTCTTC. This gives the protein CASSERQGPYNEQFF.

The rearrangement joins TRBV6-5 to TRBJ1-1; TRBD1 matches 7 bases. CDR1 and CDR2 from the germline V gene are MNHEY and SVGAGI. The junction had 10 bases not matched to a gene; V was cut back by 4 bases and J by 11 bases. CDR3 length equals 13 residues. The chain's CDR3 is CASSSSFTGDAFF. The DNA of the CDR3 is TGTGCCAGCAGTTCGAGCTTTACAGGGGATGCTTTCTTT.

The V and J genes are TRBV7-8 and TRBJ2-1, with TRBD1 as a possible D gene (6 bases). The V end lost 7 bases, the J end lost 0 bases, and 10 bases lay between the germline ends. The germline V gene encodes CDR1 SGHVS and CDR2 FQNEAQ. The CDR3 totals 14 residues. Written as DNA, the CDR3 is TGTGCCAGCAAGACAGGCAGCTCCTACAATGAGCAGTTCTTC. Protein: CASKTGSSYNEQFF.

As regards this clone: At one end the junction does not follow the germline gene, possibly because of a read error. The chain recombines TRBV7-9 with TRBJ1-1, with D possibly TRBD1 on 6 matching bases. This CDR3 has 14 amino acids. CDR1 is SEHNR and CDR2 is FQNEAQ in the germline V gene (reference sequence). This chain's CDR3 is CSSSPQGMGTEAFF. The CDR3 DNA sequence: TGTTCCAGCAGTCCACAGGGAATGGGGACTGAAGCTTTCTTT.

V gene TRBV6-5 combines with J gene TRBJ2-3, with a possible D match to TRBD1 (5 bases). This CDR3 has 14 amino acids. Germline V lookup: CDR1 MNHEY, CDR2 SVGAGI. Trimming shortened V by 5 bases and J by 0 bases, and 9 bases separated the two germline ends. The DNA of the CDR3 is TGTGCCAGCAGTCCAGGGTACAGCACAGATACGCAGTATTTT. Its protein is CASSPGYSTDTQYF.

V and J are TRBV6-6 and TRBJ2-1; 11 bases align to TRBD2. CDR1 is MNHNY, CDR2 SVGAGI, per germline (reference sequence). Trimming at V came to 5 bases and at J to 7 bases, leaving 7 bases not matched to a gene. The CDR3 has 15 residues. The CDR3 DNA reads TGTGCCAGCAGTCTTAGCGGGGGGGCATGGAATGAGCAGTTCTTC. Translated: CASSLSGGAWNEQFF.

Worth noting for this clone: One end of the junction does not line up with germline, which may come from a read error. The CDR3, as DNA: TGCGCCAGCAGCTTTTCTCTCCAGGGAAGCTCTGGGGCCAACGGCCTGACTTTC. Residues: CASSFSLQGSSGANGLTF. The chain has TRBV5-1 and TRBJ2-6; D is possibly TRBD1 (5 bases). From germline, CDR1 is SGHRS and CDR2 YFSETQ. The CDR3 contains 18 residues. The variable domain in full, with the rest retrieved from reference TRBV5-1 and TRBJ2-6, is KAGVTQTPRYLIKTRGQQVTLSCSPISGHRSVSWYQQTPGQGLQFLFEYFSETQRNKGNFPGRFSGRQFSNSRSEMNVSTLELGDSALYLCASSFSLQGSSGANGLTFGAGSRLTVL.

The chain uses TRBV6-4 and TRBJ2-5, with 9 bases lining up with TRBD2. After removal of 6 bases from V and 4 bases from J, the junction contained 9 bases not matched to a gene. The CDR3 extends over 15 amino acids. Germline CDR1 and CDR2: MRHNA and SNTAGT. CDR3 sequence reads: CASSPEAGGPETQYF. In nucleotides, the CDR3 is TGTGCCAGCAGCCCAGAAGCGGGGGGCCCAGAGACCCAGTACTTC.

The chain links TRBV7-6 to TRBJ1-5, with 8 nucleotides matching TRBD1. J lost 4 bases, V lost 3 bases, and 5 bases had no gene match. The CDR3 extends over 15 amino acids. Looked up from germline, CDR1 is SGHVS and CDR2 is FNYEAQ. DNA of the CDR3: TGTGCCAGCAGCTTTACGACAGGGGCGAATCAGCCCCAGCATTTT. As protein: CASSFTTGANQPQHF.

This clone was seen once. The V gene is TRBV18, the J gene TRBJ2-2; maybe TRBD1 (6 bases). The germline V and J ends were trimmed by 2 bases and 3 bases, with 10 bases remaining between them. Per germline, CDR1 KGHSH and CDR2 LQKENI. The CDR3 covers 15 residues. The CDR3, as DNA: TGTGCCAGCTCACCAACACAGGGTTACACCGGGGAGCTGTTTTTT. Translation: CASSPTQGYTGELFF.

The J gene is TRBJ1-1, the V gene TRBV9; 7 bases fit TRBD1. V shed 4 bases and J 7 bases; nucleotides not matched to a gene: 10. This CDR3 is built from 14 residues. Germline V gene data show CDR1 as SGDLS and CDR2 as YYNGEE. This chain's CDR3 is CASSIYLTGDEAFF. CDR3 in DNA: TGTGCCAGCAGCATATACCTTACAGGGGATGAAGCTTTCTTT.

The genes are TRBV29-1 and TRBJ2-2, with TRBD1 matching 7 bases. Losses at the gene ends were 4 bases for V and 6 bases for J; bases not matched to a gene: 8. This CDR3 has 14 residues. CDR1 and CDR2 (germline): SQVTM, ANQGSEA. In nucleotides, the CDR3 is TGCAGCGTTGGACAGGGTCGGTTCGCCGGGGAGCTGTTTTTT. Its protein is CSVGQGRFAGELFF.

The J gene is TRBJ2-2, the V gene TRBV5-1; TRBD2 aligns across 9 bases. The germline V gene has CDR1 SGHRS and CDR2 YFSETQ. The V gene end was trimmed by 4 bases and the J gene end by 4 bases; junction bases not matched to a gene: 5. The CDR3 contains 15 residues. The CDR3 loop reads CASSVSGGATGELFF. DNA of the CDR3: TGCGCCAGCAGCGTTAGCGGGGGTGCCACCGGGGAGCTGTTTTTT.

The chain carries TRBV9 and TRBJ2-7; tentative D call: TRBD2 (5 bases). This CDR3 is 14 amino acids long. Germline V gene lookup returns CDR1 SGDLS and CDR2 YYNGEE. V dropped 0 bases and J dropped 3 bases, with 10 bases sitting between them. The CDR3 DNA sequence: TGTGCCAGCAGCGTAGGGGTCCGGGACTACGAGCAGTACTTC. Residues: CASSVGVRDYEQYF.

This clone was found a few times. The chain has TRBV7-2 and TRBJ2-7, with TRBD2 matching over 8 bases. Looked up from germline, CDR1 is SGHTA and CDR2 is FQGNSA. Unmatched junction bases numbered 9, after V lost 5 bases and J lost 0 bases. This CDR3 spans 16 amino acids. CDR3 residues: CASSSREGGSSYEQYF. The DNA of the CDR3 is TGTGCCAGCAGCAGCCGGGAGGGGGGAAGCTCCTACGAGCAGTACTTC.

This clone has a single count. The chain couples TRBV2 to TRBJ2-5, with no clear D. TRBJ2-7 matches the DNA end more closely, so the J call is doubtful. This CDR3 contains 14 residues. Germline V lookup: CDR1 SNHLY, CDR2 FYNNEI. The chain's CDR3 is CASRLSESSYEQYF. The CDR3 nucleotides are TGTGCCAGCAGACTATCGGAAAGCTCCTACGAGCAGTACTTC.

This rearrangement joins TRBV28 to TRBJ2-3, with D perhaps matching TRBD2 (6 bases). CDR1 and CDR2 (germline): MDHEN, SYDVKM. The CDR3 extends over 14 amino acids. V was cut by 4 bases and J by 5 bases, with 13 bases left in between. DNA for the CDR3: TGTGCCAGCAGTTCTCCGGGGGAAGAAGATACGCAGTATTTT. Translating gives CASSSPGEEDTQYF.

The gene calls are TRBV11-2 and TRBJ2-7; D unresolved. V lost 1 base and J lost 0, with 7 bases in between. The CDR3 totals 14 residues. Germline V gene lookup returns CDR1 SGHAT and CDR2 FQNNGV. CDR3 region: CASSLAPSSYEQYF. CDR3 nucleotides: TGTGCCAGCAGCTTAGCCCCGAGCTCCTACGAGCAGTACTTC.

The V gene is TRBV11-3, the J gene TRBJ2-7, with D tentatively TRBD2 (5 bases). In germline, CDR1 is SGHNT, CDR2 YENEEA. With 8 bases removed from V and 3 bases from J, the gap between germline ends came to 14 bases. The CDR3 covers 13 residues. The CDR3 DNA is TGTGCCAGCTCGTGGGGAGAACGCTACGAGCAGTACTTC. It specifies CASSWGERYEQYF.

The CDR3 coding sequence is TGTGCCAGCAGTGAAGGGGACAGGAGAGAAGCTTTCTTT. This codes for CASSEGDRREAFF. The chain combines TRBV25-1 with TRBJ1-1; TRBD1 matches 8 bases. The CDR3 consists of 13 residues. V was pared by 2 bases and J by 8 bases, with 4 bases of the junction left unmatched. In germline, CDR1 is MGHDK, CDR2 SYGVNS.

The rearrangement joins TRBV5-4 to TRBJ2-7, with D possibly TRBD2 on 6 matching bases. Trimming pared 4 bases from V and 5 bases from J, leaving 10 bases between. The CDR3 loop spans 12 amino acids. Germline V gene data show CDR1 as SGHNT and CDR2 as YYREEE (reference sequence). Written as DNA, the CDR3 is TGTGCCAGCAGCGACGGACTAAACGAGCAGTACTTC. The encoded protein is CASSDGLNEQYF.

The V call is TRBV10-3, the J call TRBJ2-7, with 10 bases matching TRBD1. The CDR3 sequence is 13 residues long. J gave up 5 bases and V 5 bases, and 3 bases lay outside the gene matches. Per germline, CDR1 ENHRY and CDR2 SYGVKD. The CDR3 DNA reads as TGTGCCATCAGTCGACAGGGGGCGAACGAGCAGTACTTC. As protein: CAISRQGANEQYF.